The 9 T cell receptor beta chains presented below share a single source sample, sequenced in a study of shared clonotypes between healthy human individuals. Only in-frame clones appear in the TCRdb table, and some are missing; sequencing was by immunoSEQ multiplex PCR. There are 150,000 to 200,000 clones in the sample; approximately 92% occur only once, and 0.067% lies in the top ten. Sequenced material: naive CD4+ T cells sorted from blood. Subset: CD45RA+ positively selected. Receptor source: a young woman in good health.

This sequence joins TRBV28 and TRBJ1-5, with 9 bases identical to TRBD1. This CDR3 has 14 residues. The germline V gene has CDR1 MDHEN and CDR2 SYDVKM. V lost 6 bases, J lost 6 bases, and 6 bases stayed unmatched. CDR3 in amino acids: CASSPGQGTQPQHF. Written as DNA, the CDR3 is TGTGCCAGCAGCCCTGGACAGGGGACTCAGCCCCAGCATTTT.

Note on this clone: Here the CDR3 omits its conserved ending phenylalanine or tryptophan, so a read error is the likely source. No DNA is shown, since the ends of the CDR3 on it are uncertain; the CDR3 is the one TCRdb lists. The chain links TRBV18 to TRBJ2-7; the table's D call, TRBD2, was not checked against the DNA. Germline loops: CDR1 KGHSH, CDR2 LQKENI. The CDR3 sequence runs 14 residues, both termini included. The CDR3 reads CASSNRRLAGALDL.

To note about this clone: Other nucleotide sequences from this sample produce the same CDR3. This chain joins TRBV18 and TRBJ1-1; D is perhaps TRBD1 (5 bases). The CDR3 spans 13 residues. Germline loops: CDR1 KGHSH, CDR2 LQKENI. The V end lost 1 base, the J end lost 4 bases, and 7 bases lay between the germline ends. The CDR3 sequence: CASSPQGSTEAFF. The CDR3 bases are TGTGCCAGCTCACCACAGGGGAGCACTGAAGCTTTCTTT.

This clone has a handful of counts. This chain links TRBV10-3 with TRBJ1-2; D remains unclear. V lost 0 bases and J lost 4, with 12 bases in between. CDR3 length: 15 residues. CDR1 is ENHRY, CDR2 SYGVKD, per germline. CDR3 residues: CAISESPTDSYGYTF. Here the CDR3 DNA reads TGTGCCATCAGTGAGTCGCCTACAGACTCCTATGGCTACACCTTC.

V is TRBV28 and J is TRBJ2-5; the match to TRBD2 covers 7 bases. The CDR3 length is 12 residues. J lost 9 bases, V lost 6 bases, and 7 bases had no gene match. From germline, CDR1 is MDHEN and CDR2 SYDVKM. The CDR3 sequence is CASSQLREAQYF. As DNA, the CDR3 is TGTGCCAGCAGCCAACTCCGGGAGGCCCAGTACTTC.

The CDR3 reads CASNGGLSQPQHF. For the CDR3, the DNA is TGTGCCAGCAATGGGGGCTTGAGTCAGCCCCAGCATTTT. The V and J genes are TRBV28 and TRBJ1-5; D is perhaps TRBD1 (6 bases). V dropped 7 bases and J dropped 6 bases, with 13 bases sitting between them. The CDR3 sequence is 13 residues long. CDR1 and CDR2 from the germline V gene are MDHEN and SYDVKM.

The chain's CDR3 is CSVEDRQGRYEQYF. As DNA, the CDR3 is TGCAGCGTTGAAGATCGACAGGGGAGATACGAGCAGTACTTC. The chain couples TRBV29-1 to TRBJ2-7; 8 nucleotides align to TRBD1. The J segment lost 4 bases and the V segment lost 0 bases, leaving 5 bases of the junction unmatched. Germline V gives CDR1 SQVTM, CDR2 ANQGSEA. This CDR3 has 14 residues.

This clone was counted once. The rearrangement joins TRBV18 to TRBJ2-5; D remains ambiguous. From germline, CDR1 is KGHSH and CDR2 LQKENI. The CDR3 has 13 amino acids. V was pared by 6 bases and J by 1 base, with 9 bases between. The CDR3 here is CASSRTLQETQYF. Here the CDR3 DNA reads TGTGCCAGCTCCCGGACCCTCCAAGAGACCCAGTACTTC.

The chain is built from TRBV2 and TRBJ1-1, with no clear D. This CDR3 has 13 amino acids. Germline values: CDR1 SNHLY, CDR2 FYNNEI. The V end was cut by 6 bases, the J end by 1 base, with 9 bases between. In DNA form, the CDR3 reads TGTGCCAGCAGAGGAGACAAGAACACTGAAGCTTTCTTT. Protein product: CASRGDKNTEAFF.